This T cell receptor beta chain was sequenced in a study of blood T cell repertoires in COVID-19. Study-level background: The origin of the acute and convalescent COVID-19 samples was the United States, Italy and Spain. PBMCs, B-cell-depleted T cells, or T cells were the source of the cDNA or gDNA that made up the material.

Trimming cost V 1 base and J 5 bases; bases outside gene matches: 5. The CDR3 has 16 amino acids. The germline V gene encodes CDR1 SGHRS and CDR2 YFSETQ. Per the original data handling: Amplification with reference gene primers provided the estimates of nucleated cell counts. TCRdb's copy holds only in-frame clones and misses some; the assay was immunoSEQ multiplex PCR. The V and J calls and clone size are taken from that table; D and trimming were inferred from the DNA. The sample records about 180,000 clones, roughly nine tenths being singletons. This TCR came from a man between 18 and 35 years old who had recovered from COVID-19. The chain couples TRBV5-1 to TRBJ2-5; 13 bases agree with TRBD2. The sequenced material came from peripheral blood. The CDR3 spells CASSLTRTSGSETQYF. The CDR3 nucleotides read TGCGCCAGCAGCTTGACTCGGACTAGCGGGAGCGAGACCCAGTACTTC.